The 21 T cell receptor beta chains below come from one sample, sequenced in a study of T cell responses to AZD1222 COVID-19 vaccine. Data came from immunoSEQ multiplex PCR; TCRdb stores just in-frame clones and leaves some out. The sample records 95,000 to 100,000 clones, around 87% being singletons. The sequences come from peripheral blood, collected 28 days after the second AZD1222 dose. Receptors originate from an adult who received the AZD1222 COVID-19 vaccine.

This chain joins TRBV24-1 and TRBJ2-7; TRBD2 might be the D (5 bases). This CDR3 has 10 amino acids. Germline CDR1 KGHDR, CDR2 SFDVKD. Trimming took off 11 bases at V and 5 bases at J, with 9 bases between the two ends. CDR3 sequence: CAKTRNEQYF. CDR3 nucleotide sequence: TGTGCCAAAACTAGGAACGAGCAGTACTTC.

The chain links TRBV20-1 to TRBJ1-2; D not certain. Germline CDR1 reads DFQATT; CDR2 reads SNEGSKA (reference sequence). CDR3 length: 11 amino acids. V lost 6 bases to trimming and J lost 8 bases, with 13 bases between them. DNA of the CDR3: TGCAGTGCGTCGATGAGCCCAGGCTACACCTTC. It encodes CSASMSPGYTF.

The genes are TRBV29-1 and TRBJ2-3; perhaps TRBD2 as D (6 bases). This CDR3 is built from 15 residues. Trimming removed 4 bases from V and 0 bases from J, with 14 bases in between. Germline CDR1 reads SQVTM; CDR2 reads ANQGSEA. The CDR3: CSVASAGTSTDTQYF. DNA for the CDR3: TGCAGCGTTGCATCAGCAGGGACTAGCACAGATACGCAGTATTTT.

This clone was recorded once. V gene TRBV9 combines with J gene TRBJ1-1; possibly TRBD1 for D (5 bases). Trimming shortened V by 4 bases and J by 0 bases, and 13 bases separated the two germline ends. The CDR3 runs 15 residues. The germline V gene encodes CDR1 SGDLS and CDR2 YYNGEE. The CDR3 bases are TGTGCCAGCAGCCCCAGGGCTTCAATGAACACTGAAGCTTTCTTT. Encoded protein: CASSPRASMNTEAFF.

The V and J genes are TRBV7-2 and TRBJ2-1; D gene ambiguous. CDR3 length: 15 amino acids. V was cut by 1 base and J by 5 bases, with 12 bases left in between. CDR1 is SGHTA, CDR2 FQGNSA, per germline. Here the CDR3 reads CASSLGPLGNNEQFF. The CDR3 nucleotides read TGTGCCAGCAGCTTAGGTCCCTTAGGGAACAATGAGCAGTTCTTC.

The gene calls are TRBV5-6 and TRBJ1-6; the D gene is possibly TRBD1 (6 bases). The CDR3 is 13 residues long. V dropped 5 bases and J dropped 14 bases, with 17 bases sitting between them. Germline loops: CDR1 SGHDT, CDR2 YYEEEE. Written as DNA, the CDR3 is TGTGCCAGCAGAACCGGGCTACAGGGAACCCTCCACTTT. Protein: CASRTGLQGTLHF.

The chain's CDR3 is CASSVTTGFGYTF. For the CDR3, the DNA is TGTGCCAGCAGTGTCACGACAGGGTTTGGCTACACCTTC. This chain connects TRBV12-3 or TRBV12-4 to TRBJ1-2, with 7 bases fitting TRBD1. The CDR3 is 13 residues long. V was clipped by 5 bases and J by 7 bases; unmatched bases: 7.

This clone came up a few times. CDR3 DNA: TGTGCCAGCAGCGAGCCCTTAGGGGCAACTAATGAAAAACTGTTTTTT. It is translated as CASSEPLGATNEKLFF. The chain has TRBV5-7 and TRBJ1-4, with D perhaps TRBD1 (5 bases). TRBV5-7 is placed among ORFs of uncertain function. V lost 4 bases to trimming and J lost 0 bases, with 13 bases between them. The CDR3 has 16 residues.

V and J are TRBV5-1 and TRBJ2-1, with TRBD2 as a possible D gene (5 bases). This CDR3 comprises 13 residues. V lost 5 bases to trimming and J lost 5 bases, with 11 bases between them. Germline lookup yields CDR1 SGHRS and CDR2 YFSETQ. The DNA for the CDR3 is TGCGCCAGCAGAATAGCGCAGAACAATGAGCAGTTCTTC. It codes for CASRIAQNNEQFF. The whole variable domain, remainder taken from reference TRBV5-1 and TRBJ2-1, is KAGVTQTPRYLIKTRGQQVTLSCSPISGHRSVSWYQQTPGQGLQFLFEYFSETQRNKGNFPGRFSGRQFSNSRSEMNVSTLELGDSALYLCASRIAQNNEQFFGPGTRLTVL.

This chain uses TRBV19 with TRBJ1-5, with D possibly TRBD1 on 5 matching bases. Looked up from germline, CDR1 is LNHDA and CDR2 is SQIVND (reference sequence). The CDR3 extends over 16 amino acids. The germline V and J ends were trimmed by 5 bases and 6 bases, with 20 bases remaining between them. The CDR3 spells CASSFLLGGGTQPQHF. In DNA form, the CDR3 reads TGTGCCAGTAGTTTCCTCCTAGGCGGGGGTACTCAGCCCCAGCATTTT.

The rearrangement joins TRBV5-1 to TRBJ2-5; D remains unclear. Germline CDR1 and CDR2: SGHRS and YFSETQ. With 6 bases removed from V and 5 bases from J, the gap between germline ends came to 14 bases. The length of the CDR3 is 13 residues. The DNA of the CDR3 is TGCGCCAGCATCCTAAGGGTCGGTGAGACCCAGTACTTC. It encodes CASILRVGETQYF.

The chain is built from TRBV10-3 and TRBJ2-7; D possibly matches TRBD1 or TRBD2 (5 bases each). Germline-derived CDR1 and CDR2 are ENHRY and SYGVKD. The CDR3 spans 13 residues. Trimming took off 5 bases at V and 6 bases at J, with 14 bases between the two ends. The CDR3 coding sequence is TGTGCCATCAGTCCGGGACCCCGTCCCGAGCAGTACTTC. Protein: CAISPGPRPEQYF.

The chain links TRBV6-6 to TRBJ2-3, with TRBD2 as a possible D gene (6 bases). Trimming left V 2 bases short and J 0 bases short, with 6 bases between. Germline assignment: CDR1 MNHNY and CDR2 SVGAGI (reference sequence). This CDR3 is 14 amino acids long. Here the CDR3 DNA reads TGTGCCAGCAGTTACAGCGGGAGCACAGATACGCAGTATTTT. Translating gives CASSYSGSTDTQYF.

This rearrangement joins TRBV15 to TRBJ2-1, with D perhaps given as TRBD1 or TRBD2 (6 bases each). Germline lookup yields CDR1 LNHNV and CDR2 YYDKDF (reference sequence). V was clipped by 8 bases and J by 5 bases, with 31 bases between them. The CDR3 runs to 19 residues. In nucleotides, the CDR3 is TGTGCCACCGATGTTCGGGGGATGCAGGGGAGATTTTCGGACAATGAGCAGTTCTTC. Protein product: CATDVRGMQGRFSDNEQFF.

The rearrangement joins TRBV5-1 to TRBJ1-2; D perhaps matches TRBD1 (5 bases). The germline gives CDR1 SGHRS, CDR2 YFSETQ. The CDR3 has 14 amino acids. The ends were cut back, 4 bases at V and 3 bases at J, with 13 bases in the middle. CDR3 sequence reads: CASSKDGGDYGYTF. The CDR3 DNA reads as TGCGCCAGCAGCAAAGACGGAGGGGACTATGGCTACACCTTC.

This clone has just a few counts. This chain links TRBV19 with TRBJ2-2, with TRBD2 as a possible D gene (6 bases). The CDR3 runs 15 residues. Between the trimmed V and J ends, which lost 10 bases and 5 bases, there was a span of 20 bases. Germline V gene data show CDR1 as LNHDA and CDR2 as SQIVND (reference sequence). The CDR3 DNA follows: TGTGCCACCTCTGAGAGCGGGCTGGGTACCGGGGAGCTGTTTTTT. Translating gives CATSESGLGTGELFF.

This clone was counted a few times. The chain uses TRBV5-6 and TRBJ1-4, with 8 bases lining up with TRBD1. With V trimmed by 4 bases and J by 4 bases, 9 bases remained unmatched. CDR1 is SGHDT, CDR2 YYEEEE, per germline. The CDR3 is 16 residues long. The CDR3 DNA reads as TGTGCCAGCAGCAGAAGGCAGGGGGCTCTTAATGAAAAACTGTTTTTT. It is translated as CASSRRQGALNEKLFF.

V usage is TRBV24-1 and J usage is TRBJ2-3; D is possibly TRBD2 (5 bases). CDR3 length: 13 amino acids. The V end was cut by 0 bases, the J end by 6 bases, with 6 bases between. CDR1 and CDR2 (germline): KGHDR, SFDVKD. CDR3 sequence: CATSDLRGDTQYF. The CDR3, as DNA: TGTGCCACCAGTGATTTGCGAGGGGATACGCAGTATTTT.

This sequence joins TRBV4-3 and TRBJ2-1; 8 bases map to TRBD2. Germline trimming cut 0 bases from V and 10 bases from J; bases unmatched to any gene: 11. In germline, CDR1 is LGHNA, CDR2 YSLEER. The length of the CDR3 is 16 residues. CDR3 in DNA: TGCGCCAGCAGCCAAGAGGGAAGCGGGAGATCTGGGGAGCAGTTCTTC. Protein: CASSQEGSGRSGEQFF.

V usage is TRBV19 and J usage is TRBJ2-1; TRBD2 might be the D (5 bases). CDR3 length equals 14 residues. Germline CDR1 LNHDA, CDR2 SQIVND (reference sequence). The germline V and J ends were trimmed by 5 bases and 2 bases, with 10 bases remaining between them. CDR3 sequence: CASSSSGTYNEQFF. The CDR3 nucleotides read TGTGCCAGTAGTTCCTCGGGGACCTACAATGAGCAGTTCTTC. Full variable domain (outside the CDR3, taken from reference TRBV19 and TRBJ2-1): DGGITQSPKYLFRKEGQNVTLSCEQNLNHDAMYWYRQDPGQGLRLIYYSQIVNDFQKGDIAEGYSVSREKKESFPLTVTSAQKNPTAFYLCASSSSGTYNEQFFGPGTRLTVL.

The V gene is TRBV4-3, the J gene TRBJ2-5, with a tentative D call TRBD2 (6 bases). Germline V gene lookup returns CDR1 LGHNA and CDR2 YSLEER. The CDR3 is 16 amino acids. Trimming took off 4 bases at V and 5 bases at J, with 20 bases between the two ends. CDR3 sequence reads: CASSRYIAGPGETQYF. The CDR3, as DNA: TGCGCCAGCAGCCGTTATATTGCGGGGCCAGGGGAGACCCAGTACTTC.